Only one count was recorded for the clone carrying this T cell receptor (beta chain). Antigen: not known. Sequenced by immunoSEQ multiplex PCR; TCRdb stores in-frame clones only, minus some. The data show around 23,000 clones, with 90% seen just once and 6.9% held by the top ten. This sample is part of a study of T cells in localized non-small cell lung cancer. Overall study findings and caveats: Those with higher blood T cell density had longer overall survival. Researchers found a median around 58 of the top 100 tumor clones in adjacent lung.

The CDR3 sequence is 18 residues long. The J segment lost 7 bases and the V segment lost 8 bases, leaving 16 bases of the junction unmatched. Germline V lookup: CDR1 LNHDA, CDR2 SQIVND (reference sequence). J is TRBJ2-2 and V is TRBV19, with 13 bases aligning to TRBD2. This TCR was recovered from a woman aged 35 to 69 with stage I lung adenocarcinoma. The starting material was peripheral blood, obtained before any cancer treatment. CDR3 coding DNA: TGTGCCAGTCTAGGGAAATACGGACTAGCGGGAGAGGGCGGGGAGCTGTTTTTT. Translation: CASLGKYGLAGEGGELFF.